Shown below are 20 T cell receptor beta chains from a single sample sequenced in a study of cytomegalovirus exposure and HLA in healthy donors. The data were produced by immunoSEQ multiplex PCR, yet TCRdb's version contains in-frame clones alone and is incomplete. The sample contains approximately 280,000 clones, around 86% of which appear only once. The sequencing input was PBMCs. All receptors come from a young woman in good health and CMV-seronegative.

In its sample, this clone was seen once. CDR3 protein: CASSISGRAREQYF. CDR3 DNA sequence: TGTGCCAGCAGCATCAGCGGGAGGGCTCGCGAGCAGTACTTC. V usage is TRBV7-2 and J usage is TRBJ2-7; the match to TRBD2 covers 10 bases. The germline gives CDR1 SGHTA, CDR2 FQGNSA. J gave up 6 bases and V 5 bases, and 7 bases lay outside the gene matches. This CDR3 region has 14 residues.

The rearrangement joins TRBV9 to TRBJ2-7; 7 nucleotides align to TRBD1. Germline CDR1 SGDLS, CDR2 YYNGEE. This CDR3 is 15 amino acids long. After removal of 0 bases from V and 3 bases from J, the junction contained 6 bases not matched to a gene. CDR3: CASSVGDRVNYEQYF. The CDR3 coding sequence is TGTGCCAGCAGCGTAGGCGACAGGGTCAACTACGAGCAGTACTTC.

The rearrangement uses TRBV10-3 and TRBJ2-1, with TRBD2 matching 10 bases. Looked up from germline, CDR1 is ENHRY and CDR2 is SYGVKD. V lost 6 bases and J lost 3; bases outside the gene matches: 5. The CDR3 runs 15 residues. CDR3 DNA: TGTGCCATCAGCGAGCTAGCGGGAGACTACAATGAGCAGTTCTTC. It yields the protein CAISELAGDYNEQFF.

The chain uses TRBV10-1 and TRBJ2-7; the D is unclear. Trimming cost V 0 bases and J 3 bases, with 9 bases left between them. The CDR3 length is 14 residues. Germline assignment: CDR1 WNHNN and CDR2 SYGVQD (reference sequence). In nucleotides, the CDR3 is TGCGCCAGCAGTGAGTCGTTCGGGTACTACGAGCAGTACTTC. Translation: CASSESFGYYEQYF.

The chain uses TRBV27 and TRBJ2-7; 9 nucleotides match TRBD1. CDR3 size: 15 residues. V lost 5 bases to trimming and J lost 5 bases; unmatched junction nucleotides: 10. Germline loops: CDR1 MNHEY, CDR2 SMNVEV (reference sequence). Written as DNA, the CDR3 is TGTGCCAGCAGTCGCACAGGGGGCACCCGAGACGAGCAGTACTTC. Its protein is CASSRTGGTRDEQYF.

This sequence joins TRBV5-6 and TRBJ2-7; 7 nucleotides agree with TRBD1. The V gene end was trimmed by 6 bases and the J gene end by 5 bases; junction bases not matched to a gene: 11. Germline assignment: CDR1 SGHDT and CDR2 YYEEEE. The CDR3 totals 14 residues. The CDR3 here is CASILLQGINEQYF. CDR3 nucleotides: TGTGCCAGCATCCTACTACAGGGGATTAACGAGCAGTACTTC.

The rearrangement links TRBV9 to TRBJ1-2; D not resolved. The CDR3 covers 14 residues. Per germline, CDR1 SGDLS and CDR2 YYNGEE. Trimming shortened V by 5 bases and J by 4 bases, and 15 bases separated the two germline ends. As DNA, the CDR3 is TGTGCCAGCAGATACGGAGAAGGAGGCTATGGCTACACCTTC. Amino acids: CASRYGEGGYGYTF.

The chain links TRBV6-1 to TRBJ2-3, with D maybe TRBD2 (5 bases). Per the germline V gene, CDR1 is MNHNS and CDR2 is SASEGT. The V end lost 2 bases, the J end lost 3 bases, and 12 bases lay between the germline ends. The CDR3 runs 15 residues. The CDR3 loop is CASSEFPGKTDTQYF. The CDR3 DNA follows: TGTGCCAGCAGTGAATTCCCGGGAAAGACAGATACGCAGTATTTT.

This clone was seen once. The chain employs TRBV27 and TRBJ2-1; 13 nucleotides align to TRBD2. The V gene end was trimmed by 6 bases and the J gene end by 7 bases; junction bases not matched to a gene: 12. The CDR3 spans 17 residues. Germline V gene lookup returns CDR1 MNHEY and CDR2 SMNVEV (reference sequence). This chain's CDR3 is CASRPSPLAGGPNEQFF. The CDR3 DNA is TGTGCCAGCAGGCCATCCCCACTAGCGGGAGGGCCGAATGAGCAGTTCTTC.

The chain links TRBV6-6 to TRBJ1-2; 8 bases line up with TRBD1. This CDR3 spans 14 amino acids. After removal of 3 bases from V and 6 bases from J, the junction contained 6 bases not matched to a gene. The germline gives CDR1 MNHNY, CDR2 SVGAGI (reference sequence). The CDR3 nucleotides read TGTGCCAGCAGTTATAATCGACAGGGGCATGGCTACACCTTC. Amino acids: CASSYNRQGHGYTF.

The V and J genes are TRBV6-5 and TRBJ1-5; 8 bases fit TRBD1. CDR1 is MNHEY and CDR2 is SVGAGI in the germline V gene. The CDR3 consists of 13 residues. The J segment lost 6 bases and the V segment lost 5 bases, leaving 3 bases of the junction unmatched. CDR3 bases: TGTGCCAGCAGTGTCGGACAGGGTCAGCCCCAGCATTTT. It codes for CASSVGQGQPQHF.

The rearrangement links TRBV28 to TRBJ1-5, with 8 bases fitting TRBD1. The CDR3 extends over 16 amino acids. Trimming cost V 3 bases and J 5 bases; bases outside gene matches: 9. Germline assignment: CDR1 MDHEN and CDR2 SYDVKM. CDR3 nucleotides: TGTGCCAGCAGTTTCCCCGTCGACAGGGGATATCAGCCCCAGCATTTT. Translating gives CASSFPVDRGYQPQHF.

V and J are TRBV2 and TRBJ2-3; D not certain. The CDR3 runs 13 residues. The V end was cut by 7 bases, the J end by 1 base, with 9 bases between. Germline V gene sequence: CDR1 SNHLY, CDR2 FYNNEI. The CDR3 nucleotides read TGTGCCAGCATAGATCCCGGCACAGATACGCAGTATTTT. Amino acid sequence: CASIDPGTDTQYF. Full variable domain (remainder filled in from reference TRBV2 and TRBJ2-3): EPEVTQTPSHQVTQMGQEVILRCVPISNHLYFYWYRQILGQKVEFLVSFYNNEISEKSEIFDDQFSVERPDGSNFTLKIRSTKLEDSAMYFCASIDPGTDTQYFGPGTRLTVL.

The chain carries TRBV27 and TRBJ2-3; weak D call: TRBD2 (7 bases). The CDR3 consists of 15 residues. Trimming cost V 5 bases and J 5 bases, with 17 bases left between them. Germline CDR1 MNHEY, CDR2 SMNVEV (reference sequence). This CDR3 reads CASSPFGGAGDTQYF. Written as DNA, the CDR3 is TGTGCCAGCAGTCCCTTTGGGGGGGCGGGAGATACGCAGTATTTT.

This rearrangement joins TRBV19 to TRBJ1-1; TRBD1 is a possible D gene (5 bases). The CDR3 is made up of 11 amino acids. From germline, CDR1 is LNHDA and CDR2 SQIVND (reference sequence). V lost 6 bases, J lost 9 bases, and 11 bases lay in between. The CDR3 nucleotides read TGTGCCAGTAGCCCGGGACTCCAAGCTTTCTTT. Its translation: CASSPGLQAFF.

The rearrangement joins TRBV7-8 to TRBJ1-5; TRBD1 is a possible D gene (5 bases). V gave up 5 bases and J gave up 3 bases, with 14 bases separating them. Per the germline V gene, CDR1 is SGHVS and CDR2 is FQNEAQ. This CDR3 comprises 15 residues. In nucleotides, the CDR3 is TGTGCCAGCAGCCGGTTTCAGGGAACCAATCAGCCCCAGCATTTT. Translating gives CASSRFQGTNQPQHF. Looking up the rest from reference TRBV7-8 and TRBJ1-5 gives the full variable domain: GAGVSQSPRYKVAKRGQDVALRCDPISGHVSLFWYQQALGQGPEFLTYFQNEAQLDKSGLPSDRFFAERPEGSVSTLKIQRTQQEDSAVYLCASSRFQGTNQPQHFGDGTRLSIL.

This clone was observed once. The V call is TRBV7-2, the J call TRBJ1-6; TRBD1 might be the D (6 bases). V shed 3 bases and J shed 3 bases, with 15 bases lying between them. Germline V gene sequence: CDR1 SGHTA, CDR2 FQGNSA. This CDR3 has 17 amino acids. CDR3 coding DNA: TGTGCCAGCAGCTTCGCCGGGACACCCCTCTATAATTCACCCCTCCACTTT. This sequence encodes CASSFAGTPLYNSPLHF.

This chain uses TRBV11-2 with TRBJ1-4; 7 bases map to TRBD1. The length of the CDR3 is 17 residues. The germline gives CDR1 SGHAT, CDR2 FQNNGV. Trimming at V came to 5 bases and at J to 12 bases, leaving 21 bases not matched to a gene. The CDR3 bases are TGTGCCAGCAGCCCTGTCGTGACAGGGTCGATGTTGGGGGAACTGTTTTTT. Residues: CASSPVVTGSMLGELFF.

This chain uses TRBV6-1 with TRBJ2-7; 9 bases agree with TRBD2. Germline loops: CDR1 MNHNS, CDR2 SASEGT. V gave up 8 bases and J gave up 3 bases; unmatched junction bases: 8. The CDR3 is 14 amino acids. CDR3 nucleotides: TGTGCCAGCTGGTTAACGCGGGGGGGCTACGAGCAGTACTTC. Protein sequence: CASWLTRGGYEQYF.

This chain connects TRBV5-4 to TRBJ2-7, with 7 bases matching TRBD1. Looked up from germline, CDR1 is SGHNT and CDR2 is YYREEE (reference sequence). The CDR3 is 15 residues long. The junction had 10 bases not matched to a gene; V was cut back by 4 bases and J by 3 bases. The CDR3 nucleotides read TGTGCCAGCAGCGGGGGTCAACAGGGGCGCTACGAGCAGTACTTC. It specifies CASSGGQQGRYEQYF.